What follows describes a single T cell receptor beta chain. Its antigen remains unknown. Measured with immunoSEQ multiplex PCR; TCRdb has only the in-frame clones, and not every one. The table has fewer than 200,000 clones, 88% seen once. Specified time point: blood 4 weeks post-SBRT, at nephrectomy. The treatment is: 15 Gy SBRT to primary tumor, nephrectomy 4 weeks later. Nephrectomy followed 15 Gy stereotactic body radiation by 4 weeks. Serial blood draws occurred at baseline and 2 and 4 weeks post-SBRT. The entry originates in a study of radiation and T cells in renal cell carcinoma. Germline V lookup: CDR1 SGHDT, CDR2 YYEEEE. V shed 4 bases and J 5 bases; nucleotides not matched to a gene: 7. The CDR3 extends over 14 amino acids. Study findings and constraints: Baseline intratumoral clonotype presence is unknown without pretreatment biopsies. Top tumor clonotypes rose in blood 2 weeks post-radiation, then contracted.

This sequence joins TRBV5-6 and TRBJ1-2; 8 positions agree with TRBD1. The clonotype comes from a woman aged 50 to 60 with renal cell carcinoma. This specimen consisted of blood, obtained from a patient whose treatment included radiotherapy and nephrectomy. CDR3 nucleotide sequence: TGTGCCAGCAGCGGGACAGGTTTGGGGTATGGCTACACCTTC. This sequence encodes CASSGTGLGYGYTF.